Below, 13 T cell receptor beta chains from the same sample are listed, as sequenced in a study of blood T cell repertoires in COVID-19 (dated by TCRdb to about 2020). Libraries were constructed by the immunoSEQ multiplex PCR assay. TCRdb retrieved this table from immuneACCESS and kept in-frame rearrangements only. Not all clones are present; in checked studies, unresolved V genes account for under half, and no reason is known for the remainder. Across this sample there are some 210,000 clones, with roughly 94% seen only once. Around 1.2% of the sample is held by the ten biggest clonotypes. Sequencing was carried out using peripheral blood. The receptors were sampled from a man aged 30 to 39 with acute or convalescent COVID-19.

Here the CDR3 reads CASRRMADEQFF. DNA for the CDR3: TGCGCCAGCCGTAGGATGGCGGATGAGCAGTTCTTC. The J gene is TRBJ2-1, the V gene TRBV23-1; no firm D call. TRBV23-1 carries the ORF label, with uncertain function. CDR3 length equals 12 residues. Between the trimmed V and J ends, which lost 8 bases and 8 bases, there was a span of 13 bases.

This sequence joins TRBV29-1 and TRBJ1-3; D remains ambiguous. From germline, CDR1 is SQVTM and CDR2 ANQGSEA. Trimming stripped 4 bases from V and 4 bases from J, with 11 bases between. The length of the CDR3 is 13 residues. The CDR3 region has the DNA TGCAGCGTTGTCGAGGGATTCGGAAACACCATATATTTT. Translating gives CSVVEGFGNTIYF.

V usage is TRBV5-4 and J usage is TRBJ2-3, with D possibly being TRBD1 (6 bases). Germline loops: CDR1 SGHNT, CDR2 YYREEE (reference sequence). Deletions cut 3 bases from V and 1 base from J, with 15 bases between. The CDR3 loop spans 16 amino acids. The CDR3 sequence is CASSSGTLPRTDTQYF. CDR3 nucleotide sequence: TGTGCCAGCAGCTCCGGGACACTTCCCCGCACAGATACGCAGTATTTT.

This chain connects TRBV28 to TRBJ1-5; 7 positions match TRBD1. Trimming took 6 bases from V and 2 from J; bases not matched to a gene: 7. Germline-derived CDR1 and CDR2 are MDHEN and SYDVKM. There are 15 residues in the CDR3. CDR3 nucleotides: TGTGCCAGCAGAATCCGGACAGGCCGCAATCAGCCCCAGCATTTT. Amino acids: CASRIRTGRNQPQHF. The full variable domain, rest sourced from reference TRBV28 and TRBJ1-5, is DVKVTQSSRYLVKRTGEKVFLECVQDMDHENMFWYRQDPGLGLRLIYFSYDVKMKEKGDIPEGYSVSREKKERFSLILESASTNQTSMYLCASRIRTGRNQPQHFGDGTRLSIL.

The rearrangement links TRBV6-5 to TRBJ2-1; TRBD1 agrees at 7 bases. The length of the CDR3 is 13 residues. Trimming at V came to 6 bases and at J to 5 bases, leaving 4 bases not matched to a gene. Germline CDR1 and CDR2: MNHEY and SVGAGI. The chain's CDR3 is CASSWGTDNEQFF. Written as DNA, the CDR3 is TGTGCCAGCAGCTGGGGGACAGACAATGAGCAGTTCTTC.

This clone was picked up one time. This chain links TRBV9 with TRBJ2-1, with 7 bases that match TRBD2. CDR3 size: 16 residues. V was pared by 1 base and J by 8 bases, with 12 bases of the junction left unmatched. The germline gives CDR1 SGDLS, CDR2 YYNGEE. The CDR3 nucleotides are TGTGCCAGCAGCGTATTCGGACTAGTTGGTATGGATGAGCAGTTCTTC. Translated, it gives CASSVFGLVGMDEQFF.

The genes are TRBV7-9 and TRBJ1-2; no reliable D call. The V end was cut by 5 bases, the J end by 4 bases, with 11 bases between. This CDR3 has 13 residues. The germline CDR1 and CDR2 sequences are SEHNR and FQNEAQ (reference sequence). CDR3 coding DNA: TGTGCCAGCAGCACCGGGTCACTCTATGGCTACACCTTC. Translating gives CASSTGSLYGYTF.

The chain links TRBV18 to TRBJ2-3; TRBD2 matches at 7 bases. Germline assignment: CDR1 KGHSH and CDR2 LQKENI. CDR3 size: 14 residues. The V and J ends lost 4 bases and 10 bases, in that order; junction bases with no gene match: 11. The CDR3 nucleotides read TGTGCCAGCTCACGGGGGGGAAGGGGAAGGGCGCAGTATTTT. Its protein is CASSRGGRGRAQYF.

The chain couples TRBV28 to TRBJ1-5; 7 positions match TRBD1. The J segment lost 6 bases and the V segment lost 5 bases, leaving 7 bases of the junction unmatched. Germline V lookup: CDR1 MDHEN, CDR2 SYDVKM. This CDR3 comprises 14 residues. The CDR3, as DNA: TGTGCCAGCAGTCCCCGACAGGGACGTCAGCCCCAGCATTTT. Translated: CASSPRQGRQPQHF.

In this sample, this clone turned up once. V is TRBV4-1 and J is TRBJ2-3; D is ambiguous. The CDR3 is 15 amino acids. Per germline, CDR1 MGHRA and CDR2 YSYEKL. The V gene lost 0 bases and the J gene lost 3 bases, with 10 bases spanning the gap. The CDR3 bases are TGCGCCAGCAGCCAAGAAAATCTCGGGACAGATACGCAGTATTTT. Translating gives CASSQENLGTDTQYF.

V usage is TRBV28 and J usage is TRBJ2-7; TRBD2 matches 7 bases. Trimming at V came to 6 bases and at J to 0 bases, leaving 5 bases not matched to a gene. This CDR3 comprises 14 residues. In germline, CDR1 is MDHEN, CDR2 SYDVKM. The CDR3 loop reads CASRRGGSSYEQYF. In nucleotides, the CDR3 is TGTGCCAGCAGAAGGGGCGGGAGCTCCTACGAGCAGTACTTC. Full variable domain (remainder filled in from reference TRBV28 and TRBJ2-7): DVKVTQSSRYLVKRTGEKVFLECVQDMDHENMFWYRQDPGLGLRLIYFSYDVKMKEKGDIPEGYSVSREKKERFSLILESASTNQTSMYLCASRRGGSSYEQYFGPGTRLTVT.

The chain is built from TRBV14 and TRBJ2-1, with 8 bases lining up with TRBD2. The CDR3 runs to 16 residues. V shed 4 bases and J 4 bases; nucleotides not matched to a gene: 9. The germline V gene encodes CDR1 SGHDN and CDR2 FVKESK. The CDR3 DNA follows: TGTGCCAGCAGCCCCTTTTTAGCGGGATCTTACAATGAGCAGTTCTTC. Its translation: CASSPFLAGSYNEQFF.

In DNA form, the CDR3 reads TGCAGCGTTGCTCGGACTAACACTGAAGCTTTCTTT. It specifies CSVARTNTEAFF. The chain uses TRBV29-1 and TRBJ1-1; D gene unclear. This CDR3 has 12 amino acids. CDR1 and CDR2 from the germline V gene are SQVTM and ANQGSEA. V was cut by 4 bases and J by 2 bases, with 8 bases left in between.